This T cell receptor (beta chain) was sequenced during a study of cytomegalovirus exposure and HLA in healthy donors. Only one count was recorded for this clone. Its antigen is as yet unknown. The study's findings and limits: Later analysis identified a missense DCLRE1C variant that was linked to TCR beta V- and J-gene trimming.

PCR amplification relied on 60 Vbeta primers (plus 13 Jbeta primers). Sequencing used immunoSEQ multiplex PCR; TCRdb keeps in-frame clones, though not all of them. The sample records 170,000 or so clones, around 81% being singletons. J was trimmed by 7 bases and V by 2 bases; bases with no gene match: 5. The length of the CDR3 is 14 residues. CDR1 GTSNPN and CDR2 SVGIG come from the germline V gene (reference sequence). The chain has TRBV30 and TRBJ2-7; 13 bases align to TRBD2. The source material was PBMCs. This sequence originates from a woman aged 30 to 39 in good health and CMV-seronegative. The CDR3 is CAWSKPGLAGEQYF. CDR3 sequence (DNA): TGTGCCTGGAGTAAACCGGGACTAGCGGGAGAGCAGTACTTC.